This TCR beta chain is drawn from a study of cytomegalovirus exposure and HLA in healthy donors. Both 60 Vbeta primers and 13 Jbeta primers went into the PCR. Sequenced by immunoSEQ multiplex PCR; TCRdb stores in-frame clones only, minus some. Of around 170,000 clones in the sample, over 60% were seen once. The receptor's source is a girl aged 10-17 years in good health and CMV-seronegative. The sequenced sample was PBMCs.

The DNA of the CDR3 is TGTGCCAGCAGCTCTTTTTCAGGGAAAGAGAACTATGGCTACACCTTC. Its translation: CASSSFSGKENYGYTF. The genes are TRBV11-2 and TRBJ1-2; D possibly corresponds to TRBD1 (5 bases). Trimming took off 4 bases at V and 2 bases at J, with 17 bases between the two ends. The CDR3 has 16 amino acids. From germline, CDR1 is SGHAT and CDR2 FQNNGV.